This is a list of T cell receptor beta chains from one sample in a study of a mutant IDH1 vaccine in newly diagnosed glioma. The data were produced by immunoSEQ multiplex PCR, yet TCRdb's version contains in-frame clones alone and is incomplete. The table includes 65,000 or so clones, about 85% detected once. Their antigen targets remain unknown. The sequencing here drew on PBMCs, taken from a glioma patient whose treatment included an IDH1 peptide vaccine. These TCRs come from a man under 40 with glioma. The CDR3 runs from the conserved cysteine through the conserved F or W. Each record gives: clone size, J gene, D gene, V gene, CDR3 DNA, CDR3 protein. D genes are given only for firm matches. The size of a clone is reported for some rows only, either as once, few or many, or as a class for expanded clones.

abundance: -; j_gene: TRBJ1-5; d_gene: -; v_gene: TRBV10-3; CDR3nt: TGTGCCTCACACGGGGGTAACAATCAGCCCCAGCATTTT; CDR3aa: CASHGGNNQPQHF
abundance: -; j_gene: TRBJ2-3; d_gene: TRBD1; v_gene: TRBV7-9; CDR3nt: TGTGCCAGCAGCTCCGACAGGGGGAGAATTCCCGGCACAGATACGCAGTATTTT; CDR3aa: CASSSDRGRIPGTDTQYF
abundance: -; j_gene: TRBJ2-1; d_gene: -; v_gene: TRBV7-7; CDR3nt: TGTGCCAGCAGCTTAGCGTCCACAGGTGTCCCCTACAATGAGCAGTTCTTC; CDR3aa: CASSLASTGVPYNEQFF
abundance: -; j_gene: TRBJ1-2; d_gene: TRBD1; v_gene: TRBV28; CDR3nt: TGTGCCAGCAGTCACAGGGGAAACTATGGCTACACCTTC; CDR3aa: CASSHRGNYGYTF
abundance: few; j_gene: TRBJ1-5; d_gene: -; v_gene: TRBV9; CDR3nt: TGTGCCAGCAGCGCCGGTGGAGTGTATAGCAATCAGCCCCAGCATTTT; CDR3aa: CASSAGGVYSNQPQHF
abundance: once; j_gene: TRBJ1-3; d_gene: -; v_gene: TRBV7-9; CDR3nt: TGTGCCAGCAGCTTTCGACAGAACCATGGAAACACCATATATTTT; CDR3aa: CASSFRQNHGNTIYF
abundance: -; j_gene: TRBJ1-4; d_gene: TRBD1; v_gene: TRBV4-2; CDR3nt: TGTGCCAGCAGCTTGGGACAGGGGTATGCTAATGAAAAACTGTTTTTT; CDR3aa: CASSLGQGYANEKLFF
abundance: -; j_gene: TRBJ1-1; d_gene: -; v_gene: TRBV7-9; CDR3nt: TGTGCCAGCAGCTTTAGGACAGCAAACACTGAAGCTTTCTTT; CDR3aa: CASSFRTANTEAFF
abundance: -; j_gene: TRBJ2-3; d_gene: TRBD1; v_gene: TRBV29-1; CDR3nt: TGCAGCCTCGGGGACAGGGACCGCACAGATACGCAGTATTTT; CDR3aa: CSLGDRDRTDTQYF
abundance: -; j_gene: TRBJ2-1; d_gene: TRBD1; v_gene: TRBV4-1; CDR3nt: TGCGCCAGCAGCCACCCCGGGACAGGGAGTTACAATGAGCAGTTCTTC; CDR3aa: CASSHPGTGSYNEQFF
abundance: -; j_gene: TRBJ2-5; d_gene: -; v_gene: TRBV6-1; CDR3nt: TGTGCCAGCAGGAGGGGGGCAGTACAAGAGACCCAGTACTTC; CDR3aa: CASRRGAVQETQYF
abundance: -; j_gene: TRBJ1-6; d_gene: -; v_gene: TRBV6-5; CDR3nt: TGTGCCAGCAGTTACTCGGGAAGCTCCTATAATTCACCCCTCCACTTT; CDR3aa: CASSYSGSSYNSPLHF
abundance: -; j_gene: TRBJ1-5; d_gene: -; v_gene: TRBV27; CDR3nt: TGTGCCAGCAGTTTATCGGGGCAAAACAATCAGCCCCAGCATTTT; CDR3aa: CASSLSGQNNQPQHF
abundance: -; j_gene: TRBJ2-7; d_gene: TRBD1; v_gene: TRBV27; CDR3nt: TGTGCCAGCAGTTTGATCCCGGGACAGGGGGGCGAGCAGTACTTC; CDR3aa: CASSLIPGQGGEQYF
abundance: few; j_gene: TRBJ1-1; d_gene: -; v_gene: TRBV28; CDR3nt: TGTGCCAGCAGAACTGGCTTCGAGGGACCCACTGAAGCTTTCTTT; CDR3aa: CASRTGFEGPTEAFF
abundance: once; j_gene: TRBJ1-6; d_gene: TRBD1; v_gene: TRBV5-6; CDR3nt: TGTGCCAGCAGCAGAACGACAGGGGCACATGTCCACTTT; CDR3aa: CASSRTTGAHVHF
abundance: -; j_gene: TRBJ1-5; d_gene: -; v_gene: TRBV4-2; CDR3nt: TGTGCCAGCAGTCCAGGTGGTAATCAGCCCCAGCATTTT; CDR3aa: CASSPGGNQPQHF
abundance: -; j_gene: TRBJ2-7; d_gene: -; v_gene: TRBV4-2; CDR3nt: TGTGCCAGCAGCCAGGCTAGGAGGTCCGCCTACGAGCAGTACTTC; CDR3aa: CASSQARRSAYEQYF
abundance: -; j_gene: TRBJ2-7; d_gene: -; v_gene: TRBV11-2; CDR3nt: TGTGCCAGCAGCTTATCTTTATCGGGGGTCGAGCAGTACTTC; CDR3aa: CASSLSLSGVEQYF
abundance: few; j_gene: TRBJ2-7; d_gene: TRBD1; v_gene: TRBV5-4; CDR3nt: TGTGCCAGCAGCAACAGGGGTCGTAACTCCTACGAGCAGTACTTC; CDR3aa: CASSNRGRNSYEQYF
abundance: -; j_gene: TRBJ1-2; d_gene: TRBD1; v_gene: TRBV5-4; CDR3nt: TGTGCCAGCAGCTTGCCCCCGGGACAGAATAACTATGGCTACACCTTC; CDR3aa: CASSLPPGQNNYGYTF
abundance: -; j_gene: TRBJ2-1; d_gene: TRBD2; v_gene: TRBV10-3; CDR3nt: TGTGCCATCAGTGAGTTTACTAGCGGGGGGGCCGCTGAGCAGTTCTTC; CDR3aa: CAISEFTSGGAAEQFF
abundance: -; j_gene: TRBJ1-5; d_gene: TRBD1; v_gene: TRBV25-1; CDR3nt: TGTGCCAGCAGTGGCAGGGGGGTGGGTCAGCCCCAGCATTTT; CDR3aa: CASSGRGVGQPQHF
abundance: -; j_gene: TRBJ2-3; d_gene: TRBD2; v_gene: TRBV7-9; CDR3nt: TGTGCCAGCAGCACCCGGGCGCGGGGGGGCTTAGATACGCAGTATTTT; CDR3aa: CASSTRARGGLDTQYF
abundance: -; j_gene: TRBJ1-1; d_gene: -; v_gene: TRBV19; CDR3nt: TGTGCCAGTAGTATAGATCCTTGGAACACTGAAGCTTTCTTT; CDR3aa: CASSIDPWNTEAFF
abundance: -; j_gene: TRBJ2-7; d_gene: TRBD1; v_gene: TRBV11-2; CDR3nt: TGTGCCAGCAGCTCCGGGACAGCTCTCACCTACGAGCAGTACTTC; CDR3aa: CASSSGTALTYEQYF
abundance: -; j_gene: TRBJ1-2; d_gene: -; v_gene: TRBV29-1; CDR3nt: TGCAGCGTTGAGAGTGGCAGGGGCTATGGCTACACCTTC; CDR3aa: CSVESGRGYGYTF
abundance: -; j_gene: TRBJ1-4; d_gene: -; v_gene: TRBV28; CDR3nt: TGTGCCAGCAGTTTATCGGCAGGGATTAATGAAAAACTGTTTTTT; CDR3aa: CASSLSAGINEKLFF
abundance: -; j_gene: TRBJ1-2; d_gene: -; v_gene: TRBV27; CDR3nt: TGTGCCAGCCCTCCAGCAGACACTCGTAACTATGGCTACACCTTC; CDR3aa: CASPPADTRNYGYTF
abundance: -; j_gene: TRBJ2-3; d_gene: -; v_gene: TRBV9; CDR3nt: TGTGCCAGCAGCGTACCGGGACTCACTGAATCAGATACGCAGTATTTT; CDR3aa: CASSVPGLTESDTQYF
abundance: -; j_gene: TRBJ1-2; d_gene: -; v_gene: TRBV5-1; CDR3nt: TGCGCCAGCAGCTTGGATCGGGGGTCCGACTATGGCTACACCTTC; CDR3aa: CASSLDRGSDYGYTF
abundance: -; j_gene: TRBJ2-3; d_gene: -; v_gene: TRBV7-9; CDR3nt: TGTGCCAGCAGCTTAGTGGGGGCCCTTTGGGATACGCAGTATTTT; CDR3aa: CASSLVGALWDTQYF
abundance: -; j_gene: TRBJ2-1; d_gene: -; v_gene: TRBV6-5; CDR3nt: TGTGCCAGCAGCCCACTAGAAAACAATGAGCAGTTCTTC; CDR3aa: CASSPLENNEQFF
abundance: -; j_gene: TRBJ1-2; d_gene: -; v_gene: TRBV15; CDR3nt: TGTGCCACCAGCAGTCCCGCCCGGGGCAACTATGGCTACACCTTC; CDR3aa: CATSSPARGNYGYTF
abundance: -; j_gene: TRBJ2-7; d_gene: -; v_gene: TRBV6-5; CDR3nt: TGTGCCAGCAGTTACGAGGGGCTCGGCTACGAGCAGTACTTC; CDR3aa: CASSYEGLGYEQYF
abundance: -; j_gene: TRBJ1-4; d_gene: -; v_gene: TRBV25-1; CDR3nt: TGTGCCAGCACAGCCCTAGGGGGAAATGAAAAACTGTTTTTT; CDR3aa: CASTALGGNEKLFF
abundance: -; j_gene: TRBJ1-1; d_gene: -; v_gene: TRBV5-1; CDR3nt: TGCGCCAGCAGCACTAAAGGGGCACTGAACACTGAAGCTTTCTTT; CDR3aa: CASSTKGALNTEAFF